Each of the 5 T cell receptor beta chains below was sequenced from the same sample in a study of T cells in Graves' hyperthyroidism and ophthalmopathy. RNA transcripts yielded amplified TCR beta CDR3 regions. A first-round RT-PCR of the TCR CDR3 used the HTBI primer set. TCRdb recomputed calls from the multiplex PCR reads with MiXCR, one row per CDR3 protein. The sample consists of 600,000 or so distinct CDR3 sequences, 14% of them appearing once. The sequenced sample consisted of blood. These receptors were collected from a woman in her late teens or twenties with Graves' ophthalmopathy.

V gene TRBV27 combines with J gene TRBJ1-2; D is ambiguous. The V end lost 3 bases, the J end lost 2 bases, and 7 bases lay between the germline ends. Germline values: CDR1 MNHEY, CDR2 SMNVEV (reference sequence). The CDR3 is 13 residues long. This chain's CDR3 is CASSFNGNYGYTF. The CDR3 DNA sequence: TGTGCCAGCAGTTTTAACGGGAACTATGGCTACACCTTC.

At least ten counts were recorded for this clonotype. The J gene is TRBJ2-7, the V gene TRBV11-1; TRBD2 agrees at 10 bases. The V and J ends lost 4 bases and 5 bases, in that order; junction bases with no gene match: 8. The V gene's germline CDR1 is SGHAT and CDR2 FQDESV (reference sequence). This CDR3 comprises 15 residues. The CDR3 spells CASSSLAGGRHEQYF. CDR3 sequence (DNA): TGTGCCAGCAGCTCTTTAGCGGGAGGACGGCACGAGCAGTACTTC.

The chain recombines TRBV15 with TRBJ1-2; 9 positions agree with TRBD1. CDR1 and CDR2 (germline): LNHNV, YYDKDF (reference sequence). The CDR3 is 12 residues long. V shed 6 bases, J shed 8 bases, and the junction held 4 bases outside the gene matches. The CDR3 spells CATRQGAGGYTF. The CDR3 nucleotides are TGTGCCACCAGACAGGGGGCTGGCGGCTACACCTTC.

This clonotype was found many times. The genes are TRBV9 and TRBJ2-1; TRBD2 agrees at 8 bases. Germline CDR1 and CDR2: SGDLS and YYNGEE. CDR3 length equals 16 residues. The V gene end was trimmed by 4 bases and the J gene end by 5 bases; junction bases not matched to a gene: 11. CDR3 coding DNA: TGTGCCAGCAGCTCTCGGACTAGCAAGGCACACAATGAGCAGTTCTTC. It specifies CASSSRTSKAHNEQFF.

The chain joins TRBV28 to TRBJ2-1; TRBD1 matches 9 bases. This CDR3 comprises 19 residues. Germline CDR1 and CDR2: MDHEN and SYDVKM. V dropped 4 bases and J dropped 4; count of bases not matched to a gene: 17. The CDR3 region is CASSYAGTGWGTRYNEQFF. The CDR3, as DNA: TGTGCCAGCAGTTATGCCGGGACAGGGTGGGGAACGAGATACAATGAGCAGTTCTTC.